This T cell receptor beta chain was profiled in a study of PD-1 blockade in classical Hodgkin lymphoma. Study-wide findings and caveats: Complete responders possessed baseline diversity comparable to newly diagnosed patients. Individuals who commenced nivolumab within less than 1 year of ASCT were excluded.

To note about this clone: Its target is not known.

Exposure to brentuximab vedotin varied, and each patient had relapsed following autologous stem cell transplantation. Researchers used magnetic negative selection to pull out pure CD4+ T cells from thawed PBMCs. Method: immunoSEQ multiplex PCR; TCRdb's copy keeps in-frame clones and lacks some. The table shows tens of thousands of clones, with about 93% occurring only once. Sequences were derived from CD4+ T cells from blood, sampled at baseline. The clonotype comes from a human donor with classical Hodgkin lymphoma.

DNA for the CDR3: TGTGCCAGCAGCCTATCCAGACTAGTATCCGAGCAGTACTTC. This codes for CASSLSRLVSEQYF. The chain joins TRBV11-2 to TRBJ2-7; maybe TRBD2 (6 bases). The CDR3 has 14 amino acids. Germline V gene data show CDR1 as SGHAT and CDR2 as FQNNGV. The V end was cut by 5 bases, the J end by 6 bases, with 17 bases between.